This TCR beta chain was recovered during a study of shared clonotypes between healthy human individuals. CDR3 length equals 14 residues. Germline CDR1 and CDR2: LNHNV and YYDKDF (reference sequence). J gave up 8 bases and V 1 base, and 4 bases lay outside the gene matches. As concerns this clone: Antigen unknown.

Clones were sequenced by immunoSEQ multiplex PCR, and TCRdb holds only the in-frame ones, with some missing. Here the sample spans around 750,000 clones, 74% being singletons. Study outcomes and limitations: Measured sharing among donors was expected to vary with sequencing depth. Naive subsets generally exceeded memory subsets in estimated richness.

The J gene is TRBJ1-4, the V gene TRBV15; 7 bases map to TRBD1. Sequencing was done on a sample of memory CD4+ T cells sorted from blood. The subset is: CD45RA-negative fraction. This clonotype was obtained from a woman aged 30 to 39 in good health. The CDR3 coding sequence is TGTGCCACCAGCAGAGGACAGGGTGAAGAAAAACTGTTTTTT. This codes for CATSRGQGEEKLFF.